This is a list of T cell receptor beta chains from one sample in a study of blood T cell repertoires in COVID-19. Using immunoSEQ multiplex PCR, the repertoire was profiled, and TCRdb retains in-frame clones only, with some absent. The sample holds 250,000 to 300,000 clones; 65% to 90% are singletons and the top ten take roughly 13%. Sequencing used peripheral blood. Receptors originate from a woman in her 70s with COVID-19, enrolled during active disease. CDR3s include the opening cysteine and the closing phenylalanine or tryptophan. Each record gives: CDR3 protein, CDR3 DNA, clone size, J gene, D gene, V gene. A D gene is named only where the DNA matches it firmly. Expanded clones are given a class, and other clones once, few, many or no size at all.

CDR3aa: CASSLAADTQYF; CDR3nt: TGTGCCAGCAGCTTAGCCGCAGATACGCAGTATTTT; abundance: NA; j_gene: TRBJ2-3; d_gene: NA; v_gene: TRBV7-2
CDR3aa: CASSQTGRTSGVYEQYF; CDR3nt: TGTGCCAGCAGCCAAACTGGAAGGACTAGCGGCGTTTACGAGCAGTACTTC; abundance: NA; j_gene: TRBJ2-7; d_gene: TRBD2; v_gene: TRBV11-2
CDR3aa: CASGGAAEAFF; CDR3nt: TGTGCCAGCGGGGGGGCCGCTGAAGCTTTCTTT; abundance: NA; j_gene: TRBJ1-1; d_gene: NA; v_gene: TRBV6-5
CDR3aa: CASSLPLGLGDTQYF; CDR3nt: TGCGCCAGCAGCTTGCCCCTCGGGTTGGGAGATACGCAGTATTTT; abundance: NA; j_gene: TRBJ2-3; d_gene: NA; v_gene: TRBV5-1
CDR3aa: CASSTTGAYEQYF; CDR3nt: TGTGCCAGCAGTACGACAGGGGCCTACGAGCAGTACTTC; abundance: NA; j_gene: TRBJ2-7; d_gene: TRBD1; v_gene: TRBV27
CDR3aa: CSVLNRGRDTEAFF; CDR3nt: TGCAGCGTCTTGAATCGGGGGAGGGACACTGAAGCTTTCTTT; abundance: NA; j_gene: TRBJ1-1; d_gene: NA; v_gene: TRBV29-1
CDR3aa: CASSAGLVGEQFF; CDR3nt: TGTGCCAGCAGCGCCGGACTAGTCGGTGAGCAGTTCTTC; abundance: NA; j_gene: TRBJ2-1; d_gene: TRBD2; v_gene: TRBV7-9
CDR3aa: CASSPMGASEQYF; CDR3nt: TGTGCCAGCAGCCCCATGGGAGCATCCGAGCAGTACTTC; abundance: few; j_gene: TRBJ2-7; d_gene: NA; v_gene: TRBV7-9
CDR3aa: CSASRGGYEQYF; CDR3nt: TGCAGTGCTAGTCGGGGGGGGTACGAGCAGTACTTC; abundance: NA; j_gene: TRBJ2-7; d_gene: TRBD2; v_gene: TRBV20-1
CDR3aa: CASRDRGSYNSPLHF; CDR3nt: TGTGCCAGCAGAGACAGGGGCTCCTATAATTCACCCCTCCACTTT; abundance: NA; j_gene: TRBJ1-6; d_gene: TRBD1; v_gene: TRBV25-1
CDR3aa: CASSIVLGQGYEQYF; CDR3nt: TGTGCCAGTAGTATTGTCCTGGGACAGGGGTACGAGCAGTACTTC; abundance: NA; j_gene: TRBJ2-7; d_gene: TRBD1; v_gene: TRBV19
CDR3aa: CAWSRRGFPYEQYF; CDR3nt: TGTGCCTGGAGCCGACGGGGGTTCCCTTACGAGCAGTACTTC; abundance: NA; j_gene: TRBJ2-7; d_gene: NA; v_gene: TRBV30
CDR3aa: CSVHGTIYGYTF; CDR3nt: TGCAGCGTCCACGGGACTATCTATGGCTACACCTTC; abundance: few; j_gene: TRBJ1-2; d_gene: NA; v_gene: TRBV29-1
CDR3aa: CASTRGSTNEKLFF; CDR3nt: TGTGCCAGTACTAGAGGGTCGACTAATGAAAAACTGTTTTTT; abundance: NA; j_gene: TRBJ1-4; d_gene: NA; v_gene: TRBV19
CDR3aa: CASSNSRTSTDTQYF; CDR3nt: TGTGCCAGTAGTAATAGCAGGACTAGCACAGATACGCAGTATTTT; abundance: NA; j_gene: TRBJ2-3; d_gene: NA; v_gene: TRBV19
CDR3aa: CASSVSKSSGGYNEQFF; CDR3nt: TGTGCCAGCAGCGTATCTAAGAGTAGCGGGGGGTATAATGAGCAGTTCTTC; abundance: NA; j_gene: TRBJ2-1; d_gene: TRBD2; v_gene: TRBV9
CDR3aa: CASSPTGANTEAFF; CDR3nt: TGTGCCAGCAGCCCGACAGGTGCGAACACTGAAGCTTTCTTT; abundance: NA; j_gene: TRBJ1-1; d_gene: NA; v_gene: TRBV11-3
CDR3aa: CAISESAAGETQYF; CDR3nt: TGTGCCATCAGTGAGTCCGCCGCGGGGGAGACCCAGTACTTC; abundance: NA; j_gene: TRBJ2-5; d_gene: NA; v_gene: TRBV10-3
CDR3aa: CASHQGDTEAFF; CDR3nt: TGTGCCAGTCATCAGGGGGACACTGAAGCTTTCTTT; abundance: NA; j_gene: TRBJ1-1; d_gene: TRBD1; v_gene: TRBV6-5
CDR3aa: CASRQGIDQPQHF; CDR3nt: TGCGCCAGCAGACAGGGTATCGATCAGCCCCAGCATTTT; abundance: NA; j_gene: TRBJ1-5; d_gene: NA; v_gene: TRBV10-2
CDR3aa: CASSEDRRTEAFF; CDR3nt: TGTGCCAGCAGCGAGGACAGGCGGACTGAAGCTTTCTTT; abundance: NA; j_gene: TRBJ1-1; d_gene: TRBD1; v_gene: TRBV7-6
CDR3aa: CASTNTAGYSNQPQHF; CDR3nt: TGTGCCAGTACCAACACGGCGGGATATAGCAATCAGCCCCAGCATTTT; abundance: NA; j_gene: TRBJ1-5; d_gene: NA; v_gene: TRBV19
CDR3aa: CASSLAGAGTQYF; CDR3nt: TGTGCCAGCAGCTTAGCAGGGGCGGGGACCCAGTACTTC; abundance: NA; j_gene: TRBJ2-5; d_gene: NA; v_gene: TRBV13
CDR3aa: CASSPDRGTHEQYF; CDR3nt: TGTGCCAGCAGCCCAGACAGGGGAACCCACGAGCAGTACTTC; abundance: NA; j_gene: TRBJ2-7; d_gene: TRBD1; v_gene: TRBV7-2
CDR3aa: CATSESTGAYQETQYF; CDR3nt: TGTGCCACCAGTGAGTCGACAGGGGCCTACCAAGAGACCCAGTACTTC; abundance: NA; j_gene: TRBJ2-5; d_gene: TRBD1; v_gene: TRBV24-1
CDR3aa: CASSEAGAGNTIYF; CDR3nt: TGTGCCAGCAGTGAAGCGGGCGCCGGAAACACCATATATTTT; abundance: once; j_gene: TRBJ1-3; d_gene: NA; v_gene: TRBV6-1
CDR3aa: CASSYSRGYEQFF; CDR3nt: TGTGCCAGCAGTTACTCGCGGGGCTATGAGCAGTTCTTC; abundance: NA; j_gene: TRBJ2-1; d_gene: NA; v_gene: TRBV6-5
CDR3aa: CATSRASGISNQPQHF; CDR3nt: TGTGCCACCAGCAGAGCGTCCGGGATCAGCAATCAGCCCCAGCATTTT; abundance: NA; j_gene: TRBJ1-5; d_gene: NA; v_gene: TRBV15
CDR3aa: CASSQGPGRTGGGTQYF; CDR3nt: TGCGCCAGCAGCCAAGGTCCGGGACGCACTGGGGGGGGGACCCAGTACTTC; abundance: NA; j_gene: TRBJ2-5; d_gene: TRBD2; v_gene: TRBV4-3
CDR3aa: CASSQDSSSYNSPLHF; CDR3nt: TGTGCCAGCAGCCAAGACAGTTCCTCCTATAATTCACCCCTCCACTTT; abundance: NA; j_gene: TRBJ1-6; d_gene: NA; v_gene: TRBV14
CDR3aa: CASSQDRTPSDEQYF; CDR3nt: TGTGCCAGCAGCCAGGACAGGACCCCTTCTGACGAGCAGTACTTC; abundance: NA; j_gene: TRBJ2-7; d_gene: TRBD1; v_gene: TRBV3-1/TRBV3-2
CDR3aa: CASSTPKQRYSGNTIYF; CDR3nt: TGTGCCAGCAGCACCCCGAAGCAGCGCTACTCTGGAAACACCATATATTTT; abundance: few; j_gene: TRBJ1-3; d_gene: NA; v_gene: TRBV5-6
CDR3aa: CASSLSGTGNTEAFF; CDR3nt: TGCGCCAGCAGCCTATCCGGGACAGGGAACACTGAAGCTTTCTTT; abundance: NA; j_gene: TRBJ1-1; d_gene: TRBD1; v_gene: TRBV4-3
CDR3aa: CASGLEGGWREQYF; CDR3nt: TGTGCTAGTGGCCTAGAAGGGGGCTGGAGGGAGCAGTACTTC; abundance: NA; j_gene: TRBJ2-7; d_gene: TRBD1; v_gene: TRBV12-5
CDR3aa: CASSLTGTLNQPQHF; CDR3nt: TGTGCCAGCAGTTTAACCGGGACACTTAATCAGCCCCAGCATTTT; abundance: NA; j_gene: TRBJ1-5; d_gene: NA; v_gene: TRBV28
CDR3aa: CASSTGGTRGYTF; CDR3nt: TGTGCCAGTTCTACAGGGGGCACCAGGGGCTACACCTTC; abundance: NA; j_gene: TRBJ1-2; d_gene: TRBD1; v_gene: TRBV6-5
CDR3aa: CASSQSGGPGEQFF; CDR3nt: TGTGCCAGCAGTCAATCCGGGGGGCCTGGAGAGCAGTTCTTC; abundance: NA; j_gene: TRBJ2-1; d_gene: NA; v_gene: TRBV6-5
CDR3aa: CAISLGGETQYF; CDR3nt: TGTGCCATCAGTCTGGGGGGAGAGACCCAGTACTTC; abundance: NA; j_gene: TRBJ2-5; d_gene: NA; v_gene: TRBV10-3
CDR3aa: CASSLAGDSYEQYF; CDR3nt: TGTGCCAGCAGCTTGGCAGGGGACTCCTACGAGCAGTACTTC; abundance: once; j_gene: TRBJ2-7; d_gene: NA; v_gene: TRBV7-8
CDR3aa: CASSKSAGVTDTQYF; CDR3nt: TGTGCCAGCAGCAAGTCGGCGGGGGTCACAGATACGCAGTATTTT; abundance: NA; j_gene: TRBJ2-3; d_gene: TRBD2; v_gene: TRBV9
CDR3aa: CASGRLAGETQYF; CDR3nt: TGTGCTAGTGGTCGGCTGGCGGGGGAGACCCAGTACTTC; abundance: NA; j_gene: TRBJ2-5; d_gene: NA; v_gene: TRBV12-5
CDR3aa: CASSRTVSYVNNEQFF; CDR3nt: TGTGCCAGCAGTCGGACAGTAAGTTACGTTAACAATGAGCAGTTCTTC; abundance: NA; j_gene: TRBJ2-1; d_gene: NA; v_gene: TRBV28
CDR3aa: CASSALTGGTNEKLFF; CDR3nt: TGTGCCAGCAGCGCTTTAACAGGGGGCACTAATGAAAAACTGTTTTTT; abundance: once; j_gene: TRBJ1-4; d_gene: TRBD1; v_gene: TRBV2
CDR3aa: CASSGQQGTEAFF; CDR3nt: TGTGCCAGCAGTGGCCAACAGGGAACTGAAGCTTTCTTT; abundance: NA; j_gene: TRBJ1-1; d_gene: NA; v_gene: TRBV2
CDR3aa: CASSHTTYGYTF; CDR3nt: TGTGCCAGCAGTCACACCACCTATGGCTACACCTTC; abundance: NA; j_gene: TRBJ1-2; d_gene: NA; v_gene: TRBV6-5
CDR3aa: CASSLGARGNSPLHF; CDR3nt: TGTGCCAGCAGCTTAGGTGCCCGGGGTAATTCACCCCTCCACTTT; abundance: NA; j_gene: TRBJ1-6; d_gene: NA; v_gene: TRBV11-1
CDR3aa: CASSSTAGQGTQYF; CDR3nt: TGTGCCAGCAGCTCCACAGCGGGCCAGGGGACCCAGTACTTC; abundance: NA; j_gene: TRBJ2-5; d_gene: NA; v_gene: TRBV6-5
CDR3aa: CASCDRGHGYTF; CDR3nt: TGTGCCAGTTGCGACAGGGGCCATGGCTACACCTTC; abundance: NA; j_gene: TRBJ1-2; d_gene: TRBD1; v_gene: TRBV19
CDR3aa: CASSVVQGSYEQYF; CDR3nt: TGTGCCAGCAGTGTTGTACAGGGGTCCTACGAGCAGTACTTC; abundance: NA; j_gene: TRBJ2-7; d_gene: TRBD1; v_gene: TRBV2
CDR3aa: CASSPREGAEAFF; CDR3nt: TGTGCCAGCAGCCCGCGTGAGGGGGCTGAAGCTTTCTTT; abundance: NA; j_gene: TRBJ1-1; d_gene: NA; v_gene: TRBV3-1/TRBV3-2
CDR3aa: CASSPGYGSSGANVLTF; CDR3nt: TGTGCCAGCAGCCCCGGATACGGGAGCTCTGGGGCCAACGTCCTGACTTTC; abundance: NA; j_gene: TRBJ2-6; d_gene: NA; v_gene: TRBV5-4
CDR3aa: CSVAGRVQDTEAFF; CDR3nt: TGCAGCGTTGCCGGGAGGGTCCAGGACACTGAAGCTTTCTTT; abundance: NA; j_gene: TRBJ1-1; d_gene: NA; v_gene: TRBV29-1
CDR3aa: CASSFRGTGLSEAFF; CDR3nt: TGTGCCAGCAGCTTTCGGGGGACAGGGCTTTCTGAAGCTTTCTTT; abundance: NA; j_gene: TRBJ1-1; d_gene: TRBD1; v_gene: TRBV7-9
CDR3aa: CASSSTGGAGTDTQYF; CDR3nt: TGTGCCAGCAGTTCAACAGGGGGAGCGGGCACAGATACGCAGTATTTT; abundance: NA; j_gene: TRBJ2-3; d_gene: TRBD1; v_gene: TRBV6-6
CDR3aa: CASSLSGGRGEQYF; CDR3nt: TGTGCCAGCAGCCTTAGCGGGGGCCGGGGCGAGCAGTACTTC; abundance: NA; j_gene: TRBJ2-7; d_gene: TRBD2; v_gene: TRBV6-2/TRBV6-3